A single sample is the source of the 27 T cell receptor beta chains below, sequenced in a study of CD8 T cells in ankylosing spondylitis. Study-wide results and limits: Typical of ankylosing spondylitis blood, it appeared, was a TCR beta motif of several highly homologous variants.

TCRdb reprocessed the 5' RACE reads with MiXCR, giving one entry per CDR3 protein. In the table there are under 250,000 distinct CDR3 sequences, about 7% of which are singletons. Their specific antigens are unknown. Material for sequencing was blood, either unsorted or a sorted T cell fraction (not recorded which). The receptors derive from a male donor with ankylosing spondylitis.

This clonotype has ten or more counts. CDR3 DNA sequence: TGTGCCTGGGCGGACGTGGGAGGATCACCCCTCCACTTT. Translating it yields CAWADVGGSPLHF. V is TRBV30 and J is TRBJ1-6; D is unclear. Trimming took off 5 bases at V and 10 bases at J, with 15 bases between the two ends. The CDR3 has 13 residues. Germline values: CDR1 GTSNPN, CDR2 SVGIG (reference sequence). Filled out from reference TRBV30 and TRBJ1-6, the complete variable domain reads SQTIHQWPATLVQPVGSPLSLECTVEGTSNPNLYWYRQAAGRGLQLLFYSVGIGQISSEVPQNLSASRPQDRQFILSSKKLLLSDSGFYLCAWADVGGSPLHFGNGTRLTVT.

The CDR3 loop is CASSPRGEEETQYF. The CDR3 DNA reads as TGTGCCAGCAGTCCCCGGGGGGAGGAGGAGACCCAGTACTTC. The chain uses TRBV27 and TRBJ2-5, with TRBD2 matching 7 bases. Germline assignment: CDR1 MNHEY and CDR2 SMNVEV (reference sequence). CDR3 size: 14 residues. V was clipped by 5 bases and J by 5 bases; unmatched bases: 8.

In its sample, this clonotype was seen many times. The V call is TRBV6-2 or TRBV6-3, the J call TRBJ2-3; unclear D gene. This CDR3 has 15 residues. The germline gives CDR1 MNHEY, CDR2 SVGEGT. The V gene lost 0 bases and the J gene lost 6 bases, with 13 bases spanning the gap. CDR3 DNA: TGTGCCAGCAGTTACTCGGCGGCCCCCGGGGATACGCAGTATTTT. Its translation: CASSYSAAPGDTQYF.

This clonotype has more than one count but fewer than ten. The rearrangement uses TRBV6-2 or TRBV6-3 and TRBJ2-1; D not resolved. The V and J ends lost 3 bases and 7 bases respectively, with 7 bases between them. Germline lookup yields CDR1 MNHEY and CDR2 SVGEGT. The CDR3 covers 12 residues. Here the CDR3 reads CASSYILNEQFF. CDR3 nucleotides: TGTGCCAGCAGTTATATACTGAATGAGCAGTTCTTC.

The CDR3 coding sequence is TGTGCCTGCCTGAGACGGGGCGATAGCTACTTC. Translated, it gives CACLRRGDSYF. V usage is TRBV30 and J usage is TRBJ2-7; D might be TRBD1 or TRBD2, each matching 5 bases. Germline CDR1 reads GTSNPN; CDR2 reads SVGIG (reference sequence). V dropped 6 bases and J dropped 13 bases, with 19 bases sitting between them. CDR3 size: 11 residues.

To note about this clonotype: This may be a read error, as it is one base from a much larger clone. CDR3 nucleotides: TGTGCCAACAGCTTACTACCAGATACGCAGTATTTT. Protein product: CANSLLPDTQYF. V is TRBV7-9 and J is TRBJ2-3, with D unresolved. CDR1 is SEHNR and CDR2 is FQNEAQ in the germline V gene (reference sequence). This CDR3 contains 12 residues.

The V gene is TRBV20-1, the J gene TRBJ1-5; TRBD1 is a possible D gene (6 bases). The CDR3 covers 15 residues. Germline-derived CDR1 and CDR2 are DFQATT and SNEGSKA (reference sequence). V was pared by 0 bases and J by 5 bases, with 14 bases between. CDR3 region: CSARDLQGGDQPQHF. Written as DNA, the CDR3 is TGCAGTGCTAGAGATTTACAGGGAGGAGATCAGCCCCAGCATTTT.

Many counts were recorded for this clonotype. V is TRBV27 and J is TRBJ1-4; D is unresolved. Looked up from germline, CDR1 is MNHEY and CDR2 is SMNVEV (reference sequence). The CDR3 contains 16 residues. Trimming left V 7 bases short and J 0 bases short, with 15 bases between. CDR3 bases: TGTGCCAGCAAAGGACCAAACCTTGCAACTAATGAAAAACTGTTTTTT. Protein: CASKGPNLATNEKLFF.

A few counts support this clonotype. The rearrangement links TRBV5-5 to TRBJ2-1; 8 nucleotides line up with TRBD2. Germline values: CDR1 SGHKS, CDR2 YYEKEE (reference sequence). V lost 4 bases to trimming and J lost 6 bases; unmatched junction nucleotides: 15. The CDR3 spans 17 residues. CDR3 protein: CASSPGGRIPTSNEQFF. CDR3 nucleotide sequence: TGTGCCAGCAGCCCGGGGGGGCGGATCCCAACGAGCAATGAGCAGTTCTTC. The whole variable domain, filled in from reference TRBV5-5 and TRBJ2-1, reads DAGVTQSPTHLIKTRGQQVTLRCSPISGHKSVSWYQQVLGQGPQFIFQYYEKEERGRGNFPDRFSARQFPNYSSELNVNALLLGDSALYLCASSPGGRIPTSNEQFFGPGTRLTVL.

This clonotype was picked up many times. The rearrangement joins TRBV7-2 to TRBJ2-2; 7 bases are a match to TRBD2. CDR1 is SGHTA, CDR2 FQGNSA, per germline. This CDR3 has 12 residues. Germline trimming cut 10 bases from V and 6 bases from J; bases unmatched to any gene: 5. This CDR3 is CATPGGPGELFF. The CDR3 nucleotides read TGTGCCACCCCGGGGGGTCCCGGGGAGCTGTTTTTT.

This clonotype was seen at least ten times. CDR3 sequence reads: CSALGQGAPTDTQYF. As DNA, the CDR3 is TGCAGTGCTTTGGGACAGGGGGCTCCAACAGATACGCAGTATTTT. The chain has TRBV20-1 and TRBJ2-3; 12 nucleotides line up with TRBD1. V trimming: 5 bases; J trimming: 3 bases; junction bases outside the gene matches: 6. This CDR3 has 15 residues. The germline V gene encodes CDR1 DFQATT and CDR2 SNEGSKA (reference sequence).

This clonotype was found a few times. The V and J genes are TRBV27 and TRBJ1-1, with D uncertain. This CDR3 spans 18 amino acids. Germline loops: CDR1 MNHEY, CDR2 SMNVEV (reference sequence). Trimming took off 2 bases at V and 4 bases at J, with 23 bases between the two ends. The CDR3 region is CASSLVSPLDGWRTEAFF. Written as DNA, the CDR3 is TGTGCCAGCAGTTTAGTATCGCCCCTTGATGGGTGGCGCACTGAAGCTTTCTTT.

This clonotype was seen many times. V is TRBV6-1 and J is TRBJ1-1; a possible D gene is TRBD1 (5 bases). The V gene lost 6 bases and the J gene lost 7 bases, with 30 bases spanning the gap. This CDR3 has 18 amino acids. Germline lookup yields CDR1 MNHNS and CDR2 SASEGT. CDR3 nucleotide sequence: TGTGCCAGCAGCCGACCGCGTGGTGCAGGGCGAAGGGAGGTTGAAGCTTTCTTT. Translation: CASSRPRGAGRREVEAFF.

This clonotype was detected many times. This chain joins TRBV28 and TRBJ2-2; possible D gene TRBD1, 6 bases. Germline V gives CDR1 MDHEN, CDR2 SYDVKM. V lost 2 bases to trimming and J lost 0 bases, with 10 bases between them. The CDR3 runs to 16 residues. The CDR3 DNA reads as TGTGCCAGCAGTTTAACCAGGGACACGAACACCGGGGAGCTGTTTTTT. It codes for CASSLTRDTNTGELFF.

This clonotype was observed many times. The chain has TRBV27 and TRBJ1-2; the match to TRBD1 covers 9 bases. From germline, CDR1 is MNHEY and CDR2 SMNVEV (reference sequence). Losses at the gene ends were 6 bases for V and 6 bases for J; bases not matched to a gene: 5. This CDR3 comprises 13 residues. The CDR3 nucleotides are TGTGCCAGCAGCCCCGGGACAGGGCATGGCTACACCTTC. Translating gives CASSPGTGHGYTF.

This clonotype was detected many times. This chain's CDR3 is CASSLRLNTEAFF. CDR3 DNA sequence: TGCGCCAGCAGCTTGCGGTTGAACACTGAAGCTTTCTTT. The V call is TRBV5-1, the J call TRBJ1-1; D gene ambiguous. V shed 1 base and J shed 0 bases, with 4 bases lying between them. The V gene's germline CDR1 is SGHRS and CDR2 YFSETQ. This CDR3 has 13 residues.

This clonotype was recorded at least ten times. The rearrangement uses TRBV14 and TRBJ2-7; D not resolved. Per the germline V gene, CDR1 is SGHDN and CDR2 is FVKESK. The CDR3 is 12 residues long. V was trimmed by 1 base and J by 11 bases, leaving 12 bases between them. The CDR3 loop is CASSQVSAPEYF. In nucleotides, the CDR3 is TGTGCCAGCAGCCAAGTTTCAGCACCGGAGTACTTC.

In its sample, this clonotype was seen many times. The chain employs TRBV7-6 and TRBJ2-3, with 10 bases matching TRBD2. The CDR3 covers 18 residues. The J segment lost 5 bases and the V segment lost 2 bases, leaving 13 bases of the junction unmatched. The V gene's germline CDR1 is SGHVS and CDR2 FNYEAQ. The CDR3 region is CASSLFLAGVNLGDTQYF. CDR3 bases: TGTGCCAGCAGCTTATTCCTAGCGGGAGTTAATTTAGGAGATACGCAGTATTTT.

In its sample, this clonotype was seen many times. V usage is TRBV11-2 and J usage is TRBJ2-7, with 13 positions matching TRBD2. Germline CDR1 SGHAT, CDR2 FQNNGV. CDR3 length: 18 amino acids. The trim removed 6 bases at V and 2 bases at J, leaving 13 bases unmatched. CDR3 nucleotides: TGTGCCAGCAGTTTTAGACTAGCGGGAGGCAGAAAAGCCTACGAGCAGTACTTC. This translates into CASSFRLAGGRKAYEQYF.

This clonotype was seen at least ten times. The V call is TRBV20-1, the J call TRBJ2-7; D unresolved. This CDR3 comprises 13 residues. CDR1 DFQATT and CDR2 SNEGSKA come from the germline V gene (reference sequence). Trimming shortened V by 5 bases and J by 5 bases, and 16 bases separated the two germline ends. Here the CDR3 reads CSAPEPLVDEQYF. The CDR3 region has the DNA TGCAGTGCTCCCGAGCCCCTTGTCGACGAGCAGTACTTC.

In this sample, this clonotype turned up a few times. The chain is built from TRBV7-3 and TRBJ2-6; TRBD1 matches at 7 bases. The CDR3 runs 17 residues. CDR1 is SGHTA and CDR2 is FQGTGA in the germline V gene. Unmatched junction bases numbered 7, after V lost 5 bases and J lost 0 bases. As DNA, the CDR3 is TGTGCCAGCAGCACTTGGGACAGCAGCTCTGGGGCCAACGTCCTGACTTTC. This gives the protein CASSTWDSSSGANVLTF. Looking up the rest from reference TRBV7-3 and TRBJ2-6 gives the full variable domain: GAGVSQTPSNKVTEKGKYVELRCDPISGHTALYWYRQSLGQGPEFLIYFQGTGAADDSGLPNDRFFAVRPEGSVSTLKIQRTERGDSAVYLCASSTWDSSSGANVLTFGAGSRLTVL.

This clonotype showed up just a few times. This rearrangement joins TRBV27 to TRBJ2-1; D is undetermined. The CDR3 loop spans 16 amino acids. With 5 bases removed from V and 4 bases from J, the gap between germline ends came to 18 bases. The germline CDR1 and CDR2 sequences are MNHEY and SMNVEV (reference sequence). Here the CDR3 reads CASSPVAVGAYNEQFF. The CDR3 region has the DNA TGTGCCAGCAGTCCCGTCGCGGTCGGAGCATACAATGAGCAGTTCTTC.

The rearrangement uses TRBV18 and TRBJ2-1; 10 bases are a match to TRBD2. V lost 0 bases to trimming and J lost 9 bases; unmatched junction nucleotides: 11. From germline, CDR1 is KGHSH and CDR2 LQKENI. The CDR3 has 17 amino acids. CDR3 nucleotide sequence: TGTGCCAGCTCACCACCGGTATCTAGCGGGAGCCGCGGTGAGCAGTTCTTC. Protein: CASSPPVSSGSRGEQFF.

This clonotype came up many times. The chain recombines TRBV27 with TRBJ1-5, with D uncertain. V was cut by 6 bases and J by 4 bases, with 13 bases left in between. CDR3 length equals 14 residues. Per the germline V gene, CDR1 is MNHEY and CDR2 is SMNVEV (reference sequence). The CDR3 region is CASSPFGGNQPQHF. In DNA, the CDR3 is TGTGCCAGCAGCCCGTTCGGAGGAAATCAGCCCCAGCATTTT.

At least ten counts were recorded for this clonotype. This chain joins TRBV7-7 and TRBJ2-5; D is possibly TRBD2 (6 bases). This CDR3 has 14 residues. Trimming removed 11 bases at V and 4 bases at J, with 20 bases between. Germline assignment: CDR1 SSHAT and CDR2 FNYEAQ (reference sequence). The CDR3, as DNA: TGTGCCTCGGCCGAGGGAGGTTTTCGAGAGACCCAGTACTTC. Residues: CASAEGGFRETQYF. The complete variable domain, with remaining parts taken from reference TRBV7-7 and TRBJ2-5, reads GAGVSQSPRYKVTKRGQDVTLRCDPISSHATLYWYQQALGQGPEFLTYFNYEAQPDKSGLPSDRFSAERPEGSISTLTIQRTEQRDSAMYRCASAEGGFRETQYFGPGTRLLVL.

This clonotype occurred once. The chain couples TRBV7-2 to TRBJ1-2; 7 nucleotides match TRBD1. CDR1 and CDR2 (germline): SGHTA, FQGNSA. This CDR3 has 13 residues. The V segment lost 10 bases and the J segment 4 bases; nucleotides outside the gene matches: 9. CDR3 sequence: CAIRNRDSYGYTF. The CDR3 DNA reads as TGTGCCATCAGGAACCGGGACAGCTATGGCTACACCTTC. Looking up the rest from reference TRBV7-2 and TRBJ1-2 gives the full variable domain: GAGVSQSPSNKVTEKGKDVELRCDPISGHTALYWYRQSLGQGLEFLIYFQGNSAPDKSGLPSDRFSAERTGGSVSTLTIQRTQQEDSAVYLCAIRNRDSYGYTFGSGTRLTVV.

This clonotype showed up many times. The chain combines TRBV4-3 with TRBJ1-5; D possibly corresponds to TRBD1 (5 bases). The V and J ends lost 0 bases and 6 bases respectively, with 15 bases between them. This CDR3 has 16 residues. Germline-derived CDR1 and CDR2 are LGHNA and YSLEER. The CDR3 DNA follows: TGCGCCAGCAGCCAAGAACCGGCAGGGAGGGGTCAGCCCCAGCATTTT. Protein sequence: CASSQEPAGRGQPQHF.